The entry below describes one TCR beta chain. The entry originates in a study of cytomegalovirus exposure and HLA in healthy donors. This CDR3 contains 15 residues. The V end lost 6 bases, the J end lost 3 bases, and 17 bases lay between the germline ends. Germline CDR1 and CDR2: SGHTA and FQGTGA. Use of 60 Vbeta and 13 Jbeta primers characterized the PCR. TCRdb's table, derived via immunoSEQ multiplex PCR, lists solely in-frame clones and lacks some. Of about 69,000 clones detected, approximately 68% appear once; the ten largest clones hold roughly 11%. The receptor's source is a woman aged 30 to 39 in good health and CMV-seronegative. The chain is built from TRBV7-3 and TRBJ1-2, with a weak D call TRBD1 (5 bases). The sequenced material came from PBMCs. CDR3 loop: CASSPTGSGDYGYTF. The CDR3 DNA sequence: TGTGCCAGCAGTCCCACAGGAAGTGGAGACTATGGCTACACCTTC.